This T cell receptor (beta chain) was captured by sequencing in a study of shared clonotypes between healthy human individuals. Study overall: Used for every donor were three CD4 naive, three CD4 memory, two CD8 naive and one CD8 memory plate.

Clones were sequenced by immunoSEQ multiplex PCR, and TCRdb holds only the in-frame ones, with some missing. The sample has some 2 million clones, roughly 94% seen once. The donors were all Caucasian adults (living in Nashville, Tennessee). The length of the CDR3 is 15 residues. The germline CDR1 and CDR2 sequences are MNHEY and SMNVEV (reference sequence). Trimming removed 4 bases at V and 0 bases at J, with 12 bases between. Sequenced input: naive CD4+ T cells sorted from blood. Subset in this sample: CD45RA+ positively selected. The rearrangement links TRBV27 to TRBJ1-1; possibly TRBD1 for D (5 bases). The origin of this receptor is a man aged 18 to 30 in good health. The CDR3 sequence is CASSWAGRVNTEAFF. The CDR3 DNA sequence: TGTGCCAGCAGTTGGGCAGGGAGGGTGAACACTGAAGCTTTCTTT.